This TCR beta chain is drawn from a study of blood T cell repertoires in COVID-19. Study as a whole: Some COVID-19 samples were acute and others convalescent; all came from the United States, Italy and Spain. PBMCs, B-cell-depleted T cells, or T cells were the source of the cDNA or gDNA that made up the material.

Per the authors' pipeline: How many nucleated cells were present was estimated from reference gene primer amplification. TCRdb's copy holds only in-frame clones and misses some; the assay was immunoSEQ multiplex PCR. For V, J and clone size, that table is used; D and trimming come from the DNA. The table has 250,000 to 300,000 clones, approximately 91% seen once. Study members were between about 18 and 100 years old and lived in approximately 25 US regions. The clonotype comes from a woman between 40 and 50 years old with acute COVID-19. Sample: PBMCs or T cells enriched from blood (not recorded which).

CDR3 bases: TGTGCCAGCACCGCGGACATCAGGGGTTCACCCCTCCACTTT. Amino acids: CASTADIRGSPLHF. The J gene is TRBJ1-6, the V gene TRBV7-9; D perhaps matches TRBD1 (6 bases). This CDR3 is 14 amino acids long. The germline CDR1 and CDR2 sequences are SEHNR and FQNEAQ (reference sequence). Deletions cut 7 bases from V and 9 bases from J, with 16 bases between.